The source of this T cell receptor (beta chain) is a study of blood T cell repertoires in COVID-19. About the research overall: Acute and convalescent COVID-19 samples came from the United States, Italy and Spain.

Only in-frame clones appear in the TCRdb table, and some are missing; sequencing was by immunoSEQ multiplex PCR. The sample lists 150,000 to 200,000 clones; approximately 91% were seen once. CDR3 length equals 15 residues. The V gene's germline CDR1 is MNHEY and CDR2 SVGAGI. The trim removed 5 bases at V and 4 bases at J, leaving 9 bases unmatched. The chain joins TRBV6-5 to TRBJ2-3, with 7 bases lining up with TRBD2. This TCR derives from a man aged 50 to 60 with acute or convalescent COVID-19. Sequencing input: peripheral blood. The CDR3 region is CASSNFGGSSDTQYF. For the CDR3, the DNA is TGTGCCAGCAGTAACTTTGGCGGGAGCTCAGATACGCAGTATTTT.